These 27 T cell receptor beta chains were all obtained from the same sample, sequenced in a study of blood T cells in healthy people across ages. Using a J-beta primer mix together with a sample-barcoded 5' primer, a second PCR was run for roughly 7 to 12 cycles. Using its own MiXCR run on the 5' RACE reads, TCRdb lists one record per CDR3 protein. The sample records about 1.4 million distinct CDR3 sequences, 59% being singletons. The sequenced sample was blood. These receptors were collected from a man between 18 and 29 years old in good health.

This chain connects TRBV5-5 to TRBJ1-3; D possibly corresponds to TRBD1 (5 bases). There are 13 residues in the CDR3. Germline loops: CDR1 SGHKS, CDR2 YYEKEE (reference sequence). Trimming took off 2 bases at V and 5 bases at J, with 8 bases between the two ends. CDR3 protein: CASSLRGRNTIYF. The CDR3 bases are TGTGCCAGCAGCTTACGGGGGAGAAACACCATATATTTT. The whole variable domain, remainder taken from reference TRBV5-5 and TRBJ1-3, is DAGVTQSPTHLIKTRGQQVTLRCSPISGHKSVSWYQQVLGQGPQFIFQYYEKEERGRGNFPDRFSARQFPNYSSELNVNALLLGDSALYLCASSLRGRNTIYFGEGSWLTVV.

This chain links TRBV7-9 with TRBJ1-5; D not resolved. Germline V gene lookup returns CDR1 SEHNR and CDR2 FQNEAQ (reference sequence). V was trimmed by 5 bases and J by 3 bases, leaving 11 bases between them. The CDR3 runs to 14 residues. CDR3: CASSARTVNQPQHF. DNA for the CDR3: TGTGCCAGCAGCGCACGGACGGTCAATCAGCCCCAGCATTTT.

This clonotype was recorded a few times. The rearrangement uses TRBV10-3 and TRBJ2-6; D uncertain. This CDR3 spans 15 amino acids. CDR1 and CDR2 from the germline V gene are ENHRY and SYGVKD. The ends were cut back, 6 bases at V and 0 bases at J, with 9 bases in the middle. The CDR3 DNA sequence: TGTGCCATCAGCTCCGGACCCTCTGGGGCCAACGTCCTGACTTTC. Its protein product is CAISSGPSGANVLTF.

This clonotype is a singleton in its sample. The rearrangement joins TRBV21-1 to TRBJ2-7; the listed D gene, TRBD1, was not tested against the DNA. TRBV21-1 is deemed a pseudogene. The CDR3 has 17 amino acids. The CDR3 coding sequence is TGTGCCAGCAGCAAAGGGCCCAGGTCCCCTAGCTCCTACGAGCAGTACTTC. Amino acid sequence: CASSKGPRSPSSYEQYF.

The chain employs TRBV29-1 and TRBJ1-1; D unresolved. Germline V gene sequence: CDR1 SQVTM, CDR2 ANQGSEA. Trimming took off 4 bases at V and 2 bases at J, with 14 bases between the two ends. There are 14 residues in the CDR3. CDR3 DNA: TGCAGCGTTGGCAGCATAGGTTCTAACACTGAAGCTTTCTTT. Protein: CSVGSIGSNTEAFF. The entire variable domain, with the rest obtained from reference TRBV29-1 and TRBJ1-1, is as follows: SAVISQKPSRDICQRGTSLTIQCQVDSQVTMMFWYRQQPGQSLTLIATANQGSEATYESGFVIDKFPISRPNLTFSTLTVSNMSPEDSSIYLCSVGSIGSNTEAFFGQGTRLTVV.

This chain's CDR3 is CASSLLPGLAAYNEQFF. In DNA form, the CDR3 reads TGTGCCAGCAGCCTCCTCCCGGGACTAGCGGCCTACAATGAGCAGTTCTTC. This chain connects TRBV11-2 to TRBJ2-1; 11 bases are a match to TRBD2. The CDR3 length is 17 residues. Trimming removed 5 bases from V and 2 bases from J; junction bases left unmatched: 8. Germline V gene lookup returns CDR1 SGHAT and CDR2 FQNNGV.

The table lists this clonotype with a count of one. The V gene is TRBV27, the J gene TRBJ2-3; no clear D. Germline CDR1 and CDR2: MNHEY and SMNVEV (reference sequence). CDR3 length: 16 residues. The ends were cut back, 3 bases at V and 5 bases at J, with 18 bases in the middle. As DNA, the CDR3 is TGTGCCAGCAGTTTGCGACCGGCCCTCGTGGGAGATACGCAGTATTTT. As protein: CASSLRPALVGDTQYF.

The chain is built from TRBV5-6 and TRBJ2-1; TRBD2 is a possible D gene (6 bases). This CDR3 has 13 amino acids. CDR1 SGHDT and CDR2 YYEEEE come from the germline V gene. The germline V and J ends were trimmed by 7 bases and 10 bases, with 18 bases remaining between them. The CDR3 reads CASEETRSREQFF. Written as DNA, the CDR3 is TGTGCCAGCGAAGAGACTAGAAGTCGCGAGCAGTTCTTC.

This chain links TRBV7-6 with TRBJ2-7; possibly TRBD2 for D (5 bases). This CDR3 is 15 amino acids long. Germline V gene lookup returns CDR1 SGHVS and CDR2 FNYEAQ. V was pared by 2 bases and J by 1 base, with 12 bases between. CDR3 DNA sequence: TGTGCCAGCAGCTTATCGGCGGGCGCGTCCTACGAGCAGTACTTC. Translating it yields CASSLSAGASYEQYF.

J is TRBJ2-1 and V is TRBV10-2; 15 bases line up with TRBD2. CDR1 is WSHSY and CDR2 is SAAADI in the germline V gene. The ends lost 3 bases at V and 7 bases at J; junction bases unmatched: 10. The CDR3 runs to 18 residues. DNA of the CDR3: TGCGCCAGCAGTGAATGGTTGGTTGGGACTAGCGGGAGGAATGAGCAGTTCTTC. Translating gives CASSEWLVGTSGRNEQFF.

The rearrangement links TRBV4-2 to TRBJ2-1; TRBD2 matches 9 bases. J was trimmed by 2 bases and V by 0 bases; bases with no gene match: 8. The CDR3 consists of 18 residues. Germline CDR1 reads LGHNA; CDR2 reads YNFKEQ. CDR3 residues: CASSQDSGGGAAYNEQFF. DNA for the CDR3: TGTGCCAGCAGCCAAGATTCGGGCGGGGGGGCCGCCTACAATGAGCAGTTCTTC.

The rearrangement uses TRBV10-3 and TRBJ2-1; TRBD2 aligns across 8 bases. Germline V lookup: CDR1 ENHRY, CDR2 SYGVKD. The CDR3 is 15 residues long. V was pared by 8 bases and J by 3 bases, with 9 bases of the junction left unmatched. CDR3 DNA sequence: TGTGCCATCGGCTATAGCGGGATGAACTACAATGAGCAGTTCTTC. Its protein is CAIGYSGMNYNEQFF.

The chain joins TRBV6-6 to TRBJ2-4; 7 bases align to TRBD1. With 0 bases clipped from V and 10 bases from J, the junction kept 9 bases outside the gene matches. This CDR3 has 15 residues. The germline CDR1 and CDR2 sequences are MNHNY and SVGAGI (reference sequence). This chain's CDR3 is CASSYSIRGPRIQYF. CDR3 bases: TGTGCCAGCAGTTACTCGATTAGGGGGCCCAGGATTCAGTACTTC.

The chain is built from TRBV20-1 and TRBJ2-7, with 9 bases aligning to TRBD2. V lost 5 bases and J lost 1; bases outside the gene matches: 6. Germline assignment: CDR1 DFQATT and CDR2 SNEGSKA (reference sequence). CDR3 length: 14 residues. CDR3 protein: CSAYLAGRSYEQYF. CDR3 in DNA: TGCAGTGCTTATCTAGCGGGACGTTCCTACGAGCAGTACTTC.

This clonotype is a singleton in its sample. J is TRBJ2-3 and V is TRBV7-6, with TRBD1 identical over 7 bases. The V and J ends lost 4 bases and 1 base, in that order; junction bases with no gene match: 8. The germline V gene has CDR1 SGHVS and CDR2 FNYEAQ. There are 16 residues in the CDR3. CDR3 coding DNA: TGTGCCAGCAGCTCACGGACAGGCTACCGCACAGATACGCAGTATTTT. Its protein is CASSSRTGYRTDTQYF.

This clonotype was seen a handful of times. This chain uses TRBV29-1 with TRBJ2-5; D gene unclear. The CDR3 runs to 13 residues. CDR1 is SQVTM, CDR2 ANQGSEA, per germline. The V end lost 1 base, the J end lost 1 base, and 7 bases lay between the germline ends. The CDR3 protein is CSVEVGLQETQYF. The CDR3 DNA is TGCAGCGTTGAAGTGGGCCTCCAAGAGACCCAGTACTTC.

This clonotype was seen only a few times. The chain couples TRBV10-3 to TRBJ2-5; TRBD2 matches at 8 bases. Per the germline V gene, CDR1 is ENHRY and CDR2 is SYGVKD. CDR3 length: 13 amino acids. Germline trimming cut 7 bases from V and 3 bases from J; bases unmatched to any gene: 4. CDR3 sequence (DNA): TGTGCCATCAAGGCACTAGCGGAAGAGACCCAGTACTTC. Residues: CAIKALAEETQYF.

CDR3 in DNA: TGTGCCAGCAGCGTAGCTACGAGGGGCCAGCAGTATTTT. Translated: CASSVATRGQQYF. The chain is built from TRBV9 and TRBJ2-3, with D perhaps TRBD1 or TRBD2 (5 bases each). Germline values: CDR1 SGDLS, CDR2 YYNGEE. The CDR3 sequence is 13 residues long. Trimming pared 0 bases from V and 11 bases from J, leaving 13 bases between.

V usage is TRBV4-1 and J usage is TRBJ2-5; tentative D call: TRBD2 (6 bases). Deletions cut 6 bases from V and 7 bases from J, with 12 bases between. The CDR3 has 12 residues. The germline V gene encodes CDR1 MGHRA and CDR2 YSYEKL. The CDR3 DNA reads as TGCGCCAGCAGAATGGCCGGGGGGACCCAGTACTTC. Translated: CASRMAGGTQYF.

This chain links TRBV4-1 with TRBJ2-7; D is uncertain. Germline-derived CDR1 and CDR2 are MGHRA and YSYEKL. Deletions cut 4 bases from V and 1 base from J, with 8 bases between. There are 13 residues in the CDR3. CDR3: CASSPLVSYEQYF. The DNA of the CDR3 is TGCGCCAGCAGCCCCCTAGTTTCCTACGAGCAGTACTTC.

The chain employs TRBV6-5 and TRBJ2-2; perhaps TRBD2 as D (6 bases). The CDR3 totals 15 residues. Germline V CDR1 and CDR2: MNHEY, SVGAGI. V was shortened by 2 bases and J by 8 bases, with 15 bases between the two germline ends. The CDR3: CASSYRLDGTGELFF. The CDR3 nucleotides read TGTGCCAGCAGTTACAGACTAGATGGAACTGGGGAGCTGTTTTTT.

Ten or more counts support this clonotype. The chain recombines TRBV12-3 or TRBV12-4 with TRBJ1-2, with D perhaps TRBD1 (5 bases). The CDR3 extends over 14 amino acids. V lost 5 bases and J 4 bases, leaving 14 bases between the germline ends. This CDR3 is CASSLYQGGYGYTF. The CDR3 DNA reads TGTGCCAGCAGTCTCTACCAGGGCGGCTATGGCTACACCTTC.

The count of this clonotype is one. The CDR3: CASGPLAGQIYEQYF. CDR3 in DNA: TGTGCCAGCGGTCCACTAGCGGGACAAATCTACGAGCAGTACTTC. This chain joins TRBV6-5 and TRBJ2-7; TRBD2 aligns across 10 bases. CDR1 is MNHEY and CDR2 is SVGAGI in the germline V gene. Germline trimming cut 8 bases from V and 3 bases from J; bases unmatched to any gene: 10. The CDR3 contains 15 residues.

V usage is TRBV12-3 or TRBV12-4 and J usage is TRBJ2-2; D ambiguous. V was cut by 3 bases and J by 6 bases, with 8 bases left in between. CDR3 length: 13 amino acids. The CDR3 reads CASSFKRAGELFF. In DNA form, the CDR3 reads TGTGCCAGCAGTTTTAAAAGGGCCGGGGAGCTGTTTTTT.

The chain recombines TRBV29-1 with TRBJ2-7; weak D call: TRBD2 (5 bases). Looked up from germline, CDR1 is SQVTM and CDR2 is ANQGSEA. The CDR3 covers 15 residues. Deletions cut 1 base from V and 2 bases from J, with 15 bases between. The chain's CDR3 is CSVEGISGSPYEQYF. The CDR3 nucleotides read TGCAGCGTTGAAGGTATAAGCGGATCCCCCTACGAGCAGTACTTC.

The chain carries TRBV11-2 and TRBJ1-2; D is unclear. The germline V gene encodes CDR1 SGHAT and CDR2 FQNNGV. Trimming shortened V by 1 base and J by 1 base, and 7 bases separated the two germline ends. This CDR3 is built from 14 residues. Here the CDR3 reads CASSLGGVNYGYTF. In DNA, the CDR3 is TGTGCCAGCAGCTTAGGTGGAGTTAACTATGGCTACACCTTC.

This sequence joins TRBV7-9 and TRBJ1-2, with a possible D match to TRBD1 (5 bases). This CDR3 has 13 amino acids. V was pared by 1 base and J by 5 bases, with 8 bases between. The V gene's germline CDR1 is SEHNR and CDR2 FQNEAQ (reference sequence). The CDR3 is CASSLGQWYGYTF. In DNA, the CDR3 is TGTGCCAGCAGCTTAGGACAGTGGTATGGCTACACCTTC.